What follows describes a single T cell receptor (beta chain). The antigen is undetermined. V was pared by 5 bases and J by 13 bases, with 17 bases between. The V gene's germline CDR1 is MDHEN and CDR2 SYDVKM. The CDR3 sequence is 12 residues long. This record comes from a study of resident and recirculating memory T cells in vitiligo. Findings of the study overall: TCR sequences were not conserved across biopsy sites or patients. Clonality differed among vitiligo lesions, with no unique dominant clone.

Clones were read by immunoSEQ multiplex PCR, and TCRdb kept only the in-frame ones, dropping some. The profile shows about 76,000 clones, about 91% of them singletons. The chain uses TRBV28 and TRBJ1-1, with a tentative D call TRBD1 (6 bases). The receptor comes from a male donor with vitiligo. Sequences were obtained from blood. This CDR3 reads CASSVTGLGGFF. The CDR3 nucleotides are TGTGCCAGCAGTGTCACAGGGCTAGGGGGTTTCTTT.